This entry describes one T cell receptor beta chain. The data are from a study of blood T cell repertoires in COVID-19. This CDR3 region has 12 residues. V dropped 6 bases and J dropped 9 bases, with 12 bases sitting between them. The germline CDR1 and CDR2 sequences are MNHEY and SVGEGT. TCRdb's copy holds only in-frame clones and misses some; the assay was immunoSEQ multiplex PCR. The sample includes more than 110,000 clones, approximately 84% of them seen just once. Material for sequencing was PBMCs or T cells enriched from blood (not recorded which). This clonotype was obtained from a man aged 40-50 years with acute COVID-19. The chain has TRBV6-2 or TRBV6-3 and TRBJ1-5; possible D gene TRBD1, 5 bases. The CDR3 bases are TGTGCCAGCAGCACAGGTTCAGGGCCCCAGCATTTT. Protein: CASSTGSGPQHF.